This T cell receptor (beta chain) was identified during a study of blood T cells in healthy people across ages. Combining a sample-barcoded 5' primer with a J-beta primer mix, a second PCR ran for roughly 6 to 11 cycles. TCRdb re-called the 5' RACE reads through MiXCR, storing one row per CDR3 protein. Of approximately 900,000 distinct CDR3 sequences detected, under 35% appear once; the ten largest clones hold roughly 10%. Findings of the study overall: A strong correlation between TCR beta diversity and naive T cell percentage was seen. Any conclusive comparison of naive versus antigen-experienced cells was prevented by using unsorted PBMCs. Donors of long life had a larger count of naive CD4+ cells and greater diversity than aged donors.

In regard to this clonotype: The antigen is not known.

These data were also filed under a second study, of T cells of mothers and their children.

This receptor was obtained from a middle-aged woman in good health. Source material: blood.

CDR3 DNA: TGCGCCAGCAGCACGACGGGACTACCACGAGGCGGGGAGCTGTTTTTT. It is translated as CASSTTGLPRGGELFF. This chain connects TRBV5-1 to TRBJ2-2; 7 nucleotides line up with TRBD2. This CDR3 contains 16 residues. Looked up from germline, CDR1 is SGHRS and CDR2 is YFSETQ. V shed 4 bases, J shed 7 bases, and the junction held 13 bases outside the gene matches. Based on the CDR3 plus reference TRBV5-1 and TRBJ2-2, the full variable domain is KAGVTQTPRYLIKTRGQQVTLSCSPISGHRSVSWYQQTPGQGLQFLFEYFSETQRNKGNFPGRFSGRQFSNSRSEMNVSTLELGDSALYLCASSTTGLPRGGELFFGEGSRLTVL.